The rows below give T cell receptor beta chains drawn from one sample of a study of blood T cell repertoires in COVID-19. Sequenced by immunoSEQ multiplex PCR; TCRdb stores in-frame clones only, minus some. Seen here are a few hundred thousand clones, 80% to 95% observed once, and the top ten hold approximately 2.6%. The sequencing input was peripheral blood. These receptors came from a person under 30 with COVID-19, enrolled during active disease. Both conserved end residues are part of each CDR3. Fields, in order: J gene, V gene, D gene, clone size, CDR3 protein, CDR3 DNA. D genes are given only for firm matches. Rows give clone size only sometimes, using once, few, many, or a class for an expanded clone.

J gene: TRBJ2-7
V gene: TRBV10-2
D gene: TRBD1
clone size: few
CDR3 protein: CASMTTGQEYF
CDR3 DNA: TGCGCCAGCATGACGACGGGACAGGAGTACTTC

J gene: TRBJ1-5
V gene: TRBV29-1
D gene: TRBD1
clone size: .
CDR3 protein: CSVGSRDSLSNQPQHF
CDR3 DNA: TGCAGCGTCGGATCCCGGGACAGCTTAAGCAATCAGCCCCAGCATTTT

J gene: TRBJ2-1
V gene: TRBV3-1/TRBV3-2
D gene: .
clone size: .
CDR3 protein: CASSQTRRSTVNNEQFF
CDR3 DNA: TGTGCCAGCAGCCAAACCCGCCGATCGACAGTCAACAATGAGCAGTTCTTC

J gene: TRBJ2-3
V gene: TRBV18
D gene: TRBD1
clone size: .
CDR3 protein: CASSPVRGQGQSPDTQYF
CDR3 DNA: TGTGCCAGCTCACCAGTTCGGGGACAGGGGCAGAGTCCAGATACGCAGTATTTT

J gene: TRBJ1-1
V gene: TRBV9
D gene: .
clone size: .
CDR3 protein: CASSPGGNTEAFF
CDR3 DNA: TGTGCCAGCAGCCCCGGGGGTAACACTGAAGCTTTCTTT

J gene: TRBJ2-5
V gene: TRBV9
D gene: TRBD2
clone size: .
CDR3 protein: CASSVLAGQETQYF
CDR3 DNA: TGTGCCAGCAGCGTCTTAGCGGGCCAAGAGACCCAGTACTTC

J gene: TRBJ2-3
V gene: TRBV5-1
D gene: TRBD2
clone size: .
CDR3 protein: CATGLAGSSTDTQYF
CDR3 DNA: TGCGCCACCGGACTAGCGGGGAGTAGCACAGATACGCAGTATTTT

J gene: TRBJ2-2
V gene: TRBV5-1
D gene: TRBD1
clone size: .
CDR3 protein: CASSLDPTGGLHTGELFF
CDR3 DNA: TGCGCCAGCAGCTTGGACCCGACAGGGGGATTGCACACCGGGGAGCTGTTTTTT

J gene: TRBJ2-7
V gene: TRBV6-1
D gene: .
clone size: .
CDR3 protein: CASSEISAWYEQYF
CDR3 DNA: TGTGCCAGCAGTGAGATTAGCGCCTGGTACGAGCAGTACTTC

J gene: TRBJ1-4
V gene: TRBV6-5
D gene: .
clone size: .
CDR3 protein: CASRDSGGEKLFF
CDR3 DNA: TGTGCCAGCAGGGACAGCGGCGGTGAAAAACTGTTTTTT

J gene: TRBJ2-5
V gene: TRBV11-1
D gene: .
clone size: .
CDR3 protein: CASSLEGAETQYF
CDR3 DNA: TGTGCCAGCAGCTTAGAGGGAGCGGAGACCCAGTACTTC

J gene: TRBJ1-3
V gene: TRBV9
D gene: .
clone size: .
CDR3 protein: CASSVGGYGNTIYF
CDR3 DNA: TGTGCCAGCAGCGTGGGGGGGTATGGAAACACCATATATTTT

J gene: TRBJ2-7
V gene: TRBV5-1
D gene: .
clone size: .
CDR3 protein: CASSFGGTGNYEQYF
CDR3 DNA: TGCGCCAGCAGCTTTGGGGGGACGGGAAACTACGAGCAGTACTTC

J gene: TRBJ2-3
V gene: TRBV7-6
D gene: TRBD1
clone size: .
CDR3 protein: CASSFRDRVPDTQYF
CDR3 DNA: TGTGCCAGCAGCTTCCGGGACAGGGTGCCAGATACGCAGTATTTT

J gene: TRBJ1-2
V gene: TRBV28
D gene: .
clone size: .
CDR3 protein: CASSSGGVSGYTF
CDR3 DNA: TGTGCCAGCAGTTCGGGGGGCGTCAGTGGCTACACCTTC

J gene: TRBJ2-7
V gene: TRBV5-6
D gene: .
clone size: .
CDR3 protein: CASSSGSYEQYF
CDR3 DNA: TGTGCCAGCAGTTCCGGCTCCTACGAGCAGTACTTC

J gene: TRBJ2-1
V gene: TRBV5-1
D gene: TRBD2
clone size: .
CDR3 protein: CASSLEIAGGVLFF
CDR3 DNA: TGCGCCAGCAGCTTGGAGATTGCGGGAGGCGTCCTGTTCTTC

J gene: TRBJ2-3
V gene: TRBV10-3
D gene: TRBD2
clone size: .
CDR3 protein: CAISEGSGSKDTQYF
CDR3 DNA: TGTGCCATCAGTGAGGGTAGCGGGAGTAAAGATACGCAGTATTTT

J gene: TRBJ1-2
V gene: TRBV3-1/TRBV3-2
D gene: .
clone size: .
CDR3 protein: CASSQEWGRHGYTF
CDR3 DNA: TGTGCCAGCAGCCAAGAATGGGGGAGGCATGGCTACACCTTC

J gene: TRBJ2-5
V gene: TRBV28
D gene: TRBD2
clone size: .
CDR3 protein: CASSPLAYEETQYF
CDR3 DNA: TGTGCCAGCAGCCCACTAGCGTATGAAGAGACCCAGTACTTC

J gene: TRBJ2-3
V gene: TRBV7-9
D gene: TRBD2
clone size: once
CDR3 protein: CASSSSGLAGGGRTDTQYF
CDR3 DNA: TGTGCCAGCAGCTCGTCTGGACTAGCGGGAGGAGGAAGAACAGATACGCAGTATTTT

J gene: TRBJ2-2
V gene: TRBV7-9
D gene: .
clone size: .
CDR3 protein: CASSPSRARTDYTGELFF
CDR3 DNA: TGTGCCAGCAGCCCATCCCGGGCCCGGACAGATTACACCGGGGAGCTGTTTTTT

J gene: TRBJ2-7
V gene: TRBV27
D gene: TRBD2
clone size: .
CDR3 protein: CASSSGTSGRHEQYF
CDR3 DNA: TGTGCCAGCAGTTCAGGGACTAGCGGGAGACACGAGCAGTACTTC

J gene: TRBJ1-2
V gene: TRBV12-3/TRBV12-4
D gene: .
clone size: .
CDR3 protein: CASSLHNRGGYTF
CDR3 DNA: TGTGCCAGCAGTTTGCACAATAGAGGTGGCTACACCTTC

J gene: TRBJ1-1
V gene: TRBV18
D gene: .
clone size: few
CDR3 protein: CASSPTSGYTEAFF
CDR3 DNA: TGTGCCAGCTCCCCCACCTCCGGTTACACTGAAGCTTTCTTT

J gene: TRBJ1-4
V gene: TRBV14
D gene: .
clone size: few
CDR3 protein: CASSQAGGVKLFF
CDR3 DNA: TGTGCCAGCAGCCAAGCCGGGGGAGTAAAACTGTTTTTT

J gene: TRBJ1-1
V gene: TRBV18
D gene: .
clone size: few
CDR3 protein: CASSPGAATEAFF
CDR3 DNA: TGTGCCAGCTCACCGGGGGCGGCCACTGAAGCTTTCTTT

J gene: TRBJ2-2
V gene: TRBV19
D gene: TRBD2
clone size: .
CDR3 protein: CASIPSGRATGELFF
CDR3 DNA: TGTGCCAGTATCCCTAGCGGGAGGGCCACCGGGGAGCTGTTTTTT

J gene: TRBJ1-3
V gene: TRBV7-9
D gene: TRBD1
clone size: .
CDR3 protein: CASSLLGQGDTIYF
CDR3 DNA: TGTGCCAGCAGCTTACTGGGACAGGGGGACACCATATATTTT

J gene: TRBJ2-7
V gene: TRBV27
D gene: .
clone size: .
CDR3 protein: CASSFSSTTYEQYF
CDR3 DNA: TGTGCCAGCAGTTTCTCCAGCACTACCTACGAGCAGTACTTC

J gene: TRBJ2-3
V gene: TRBV9
D gene: .
clone size: .
CDR3 protein: CASSVEHGGLHKSTDTQYF
CDR3 DNA: TGTGCCAGCAGCGTAGAACACGGGGGACTTCACAAGAGCACAGATACGCAGTATTTT

J gene: TRBJ2-3
V gene: TRBV7-9
D gene: .
clone size: .
CDR3 protein: CASSPGTLSTDTQYF
CDR3 DNA: TGTGCCAGCAGCCCAGGGACACTGAGCACAGATACGCAGTATTTT

J gene: TRBJ2-1
V gene: TRBV7-9
D gene: TRBD2
clone size: .
CDR3 protein: CASSLVGLAKYNEQFF
CDR3 DNA: TGTGCCAGCAGCTTAGTTGGACTAGCGAAGTACAATGAGCAGTTCTTC

J gene: TRBJ2-5
V gene: TRBV13
D gene: TRBD2
clone size: .
CDR3 protein: CASSFSAGGGETQYF
CDR3 DNA: TGTGCCAGCAGCTTTTCCGCGGGAGGAGGTGAGACCCAGTACTTC

J gene: TRBJ2-2
V gene: TRBV6-1
D gene: .
clone size: .
CDR3 protein: CASSETGSNTGELFF
CDR3 DNA: TGTGCCAGCAGTGAAACGGGGTCTAACACCGGGGAGCTGTTTTTT

J gene: TRBJ2-7
V gene: TRBV19
D gene: .
clone size: .
CDR3 protein: CASSSGSSYEQYF
CDR3 DNA: TGTGCCAGTAGCTCTGGGAGCTCCTACGAGCAGTACTTC

J gene: TRBJ2-3
V gene: TRBV19
D gene: TRBD2
clone size: .
CDR3 protein: CASSIWLAGGPSDTQYF
CDR3 DNA: TGTGCCAGTAGTATATGGCTAGCGGGAGGGCCATCAGATACGCAGTATTTT

J gene: TRBJ2-7
V gene: TRBV6-5
D gene: .
clone size: .
CDR3 protein: CASSFSPSSYEQYF
CDR3 DNA: TGTGCCAGCAGTTTCTCACCGAGCTCCTACGAGCAGTACTTC

J gene: TRBJ2-7
V gene: TRBV12-3/TRBV12-4
D gene: TRBD1
clone size: .
CDR3 protein: CASSLDRAEEQYF
CDR3 DNA: TGTGCCAGCAGCCTAGACAGGGCGGAAGAGCAGTACTTC